The clone carrying this T cell receptor beta chain was counted only a few times. Its cognate antigen is unknown. TCRdb called the reads again in MiXCR, with one record for every CDR3 protein. There are over 200,000 distinct CDR3 sequences in the sample; roughly 15% occur only once, and 7.5% to 10% lies in the top ten. Germline lookup yields CDR1 MNHNY and CDR2 SVGAGI (reference sequence). There are 17 residues in the CDR3. V trimming: 5 bases; J trimming: 4 bases; junction bases outside the gene matches: 13. The data are from a study of T cell repertoires in cytomegalovirus infection. Regarding the study as a whole: Summed public TCR beta family frequency identified CMV carriers bearing the relevant HLA.

The receptor was isolated from a human donor in good health (CMV status not recorded). Some clones in this sample may be carry-over from other donors' samples. Sequencing was performed on PBMCs. The rearrangement joins TRBV6-6 to TRBJ1-2; 10 nucleotides agree with TRBD1. CDR3 in amino acids: CASSNPQTGGASYGYTF. The CDR3 nucleotides read TGTGCCAGCAGTAATCCCCAGACAGGGGGCGCCTCCTATGGCTACACCTTC.